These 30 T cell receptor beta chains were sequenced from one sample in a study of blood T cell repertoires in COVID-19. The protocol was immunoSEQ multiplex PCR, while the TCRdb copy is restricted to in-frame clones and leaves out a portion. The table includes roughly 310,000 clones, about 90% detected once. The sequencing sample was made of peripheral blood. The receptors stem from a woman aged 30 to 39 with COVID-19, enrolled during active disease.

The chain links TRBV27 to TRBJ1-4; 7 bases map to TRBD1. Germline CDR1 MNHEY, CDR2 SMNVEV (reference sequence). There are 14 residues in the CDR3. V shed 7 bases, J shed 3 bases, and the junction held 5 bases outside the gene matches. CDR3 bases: TGTGCCAGCACCGACAGGGCAGCTAATGAAAAACTGTTTTTT. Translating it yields CASTDRAANEKLFF.

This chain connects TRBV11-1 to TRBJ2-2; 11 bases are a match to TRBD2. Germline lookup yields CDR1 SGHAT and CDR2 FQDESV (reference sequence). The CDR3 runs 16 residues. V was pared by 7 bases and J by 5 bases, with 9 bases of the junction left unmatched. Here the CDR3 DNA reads TGTGCCAGCACCCTCGTGGGGACTAGCGGAACCGGGGAGCTGTTTTTT. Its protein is CASTLVGTSGTGELFF.

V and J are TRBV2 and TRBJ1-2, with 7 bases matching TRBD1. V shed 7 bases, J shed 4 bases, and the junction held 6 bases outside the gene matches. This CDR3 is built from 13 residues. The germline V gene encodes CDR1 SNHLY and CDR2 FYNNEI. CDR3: CASNVRDSYGYTF. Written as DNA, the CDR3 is TGTGCCAGCAATGTCCGGGACAGCTATGGCTACACCTTC. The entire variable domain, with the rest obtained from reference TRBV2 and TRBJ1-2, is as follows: EPEVTQTPSHQVTQMGQEVILRCVPISNHLYFYWYRQILGQKVEFLVSFYNNEISEKSEIFDDQFSVERPDGSNFTLKIRSTKLEDSAMYFCASNVRDSYGYTFGSGTRLTVV.

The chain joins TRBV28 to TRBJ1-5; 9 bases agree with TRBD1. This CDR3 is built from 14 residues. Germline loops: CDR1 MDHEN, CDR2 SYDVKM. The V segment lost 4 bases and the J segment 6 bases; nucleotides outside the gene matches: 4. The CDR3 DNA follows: TGTGCCAGCAGTTGGACAGGGGATGGTCAGCCCCAGCATTTT. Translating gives CASSWTGDGQPQHF.

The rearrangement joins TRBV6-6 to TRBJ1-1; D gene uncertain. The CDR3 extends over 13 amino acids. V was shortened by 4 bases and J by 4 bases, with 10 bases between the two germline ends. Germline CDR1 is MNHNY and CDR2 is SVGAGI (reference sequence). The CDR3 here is CASSSGVGTEAFF. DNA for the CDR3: TGTGCCAGCAGTTCCGGGGTTGGCACTGAAGCTTTCTTT.

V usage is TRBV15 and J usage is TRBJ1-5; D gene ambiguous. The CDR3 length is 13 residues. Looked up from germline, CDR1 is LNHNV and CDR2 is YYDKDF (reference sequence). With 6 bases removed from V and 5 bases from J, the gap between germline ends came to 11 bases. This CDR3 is CATSPRRDQPQHF. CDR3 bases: TGTGCCACCAGTCCGAGGAGGGATCAGCCCCAGCATTTT.

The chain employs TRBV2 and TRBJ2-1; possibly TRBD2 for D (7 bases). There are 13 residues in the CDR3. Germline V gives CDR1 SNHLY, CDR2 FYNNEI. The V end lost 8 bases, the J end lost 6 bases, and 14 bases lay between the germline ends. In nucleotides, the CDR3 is TGTGCCAGCCGCGTGGGAGGGGGCAATGAGCAGTTCTTC. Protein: CASRVGGGNEQFF.

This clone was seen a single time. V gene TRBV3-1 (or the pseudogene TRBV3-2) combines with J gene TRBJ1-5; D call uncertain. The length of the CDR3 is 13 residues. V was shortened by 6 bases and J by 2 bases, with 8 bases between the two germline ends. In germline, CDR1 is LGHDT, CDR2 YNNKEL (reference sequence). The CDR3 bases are TGTGCCAGCAGTCCCCCCGGCAATCAGCCCCAGCATTTT. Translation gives CASSPPGNQPQHF.

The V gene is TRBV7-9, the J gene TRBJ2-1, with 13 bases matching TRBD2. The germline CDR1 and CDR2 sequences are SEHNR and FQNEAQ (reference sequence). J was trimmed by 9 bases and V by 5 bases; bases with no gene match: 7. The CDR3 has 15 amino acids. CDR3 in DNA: TGTGCCAGCAGCGACACCGGGACTAGCGGGATTGAGCAGTTCTTC. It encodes CASSDTGTSGIEQFF.

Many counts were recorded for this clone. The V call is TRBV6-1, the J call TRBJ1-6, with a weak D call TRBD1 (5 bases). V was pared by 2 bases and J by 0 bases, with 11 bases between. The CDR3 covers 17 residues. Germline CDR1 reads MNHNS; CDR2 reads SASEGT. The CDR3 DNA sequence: TGTGCCAGCAGTGAACAGGCAGACAGCTCCTATAATTCACCCCTCCACTTT. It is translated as CASSEQADSSYNSPLHF.

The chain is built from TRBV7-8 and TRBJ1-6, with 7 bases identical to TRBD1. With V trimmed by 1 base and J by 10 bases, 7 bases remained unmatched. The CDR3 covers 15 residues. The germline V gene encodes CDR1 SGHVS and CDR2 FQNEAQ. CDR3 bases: TGTGCCAGCAGCTTAGTGACAGGGAAGGTCTCACCCCTCCACTTT. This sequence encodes CASSLVTGKVSPLHF.

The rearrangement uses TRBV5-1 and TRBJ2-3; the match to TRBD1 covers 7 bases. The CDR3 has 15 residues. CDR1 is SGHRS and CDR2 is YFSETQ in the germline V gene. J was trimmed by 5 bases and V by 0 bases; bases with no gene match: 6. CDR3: CASSLDRGQRDTQYF. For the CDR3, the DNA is TGCGCCAGCAGCTTGGATAGGGGGCAGAGAGATACGCAGTATTTT. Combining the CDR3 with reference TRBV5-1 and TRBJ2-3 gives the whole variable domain KAGVTQTPRYLIKTRGQQVTLSCSPISGHRSVSWYQQTPGQGLQFLFEYFSETQRNKGNFPGRFSGRQFSNSRSEMNVSTLELGDSALYLCASSLDRGQRDTQYFGPGTRLTVL.

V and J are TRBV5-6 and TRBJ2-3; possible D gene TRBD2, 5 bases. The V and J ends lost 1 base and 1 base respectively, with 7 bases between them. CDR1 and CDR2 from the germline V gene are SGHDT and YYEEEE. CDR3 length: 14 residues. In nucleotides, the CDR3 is TGTGCCAGCAGCTTGTACGGGGGCACAGATACGCAGTATTTT. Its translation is CASSLYGGTDTQYF.

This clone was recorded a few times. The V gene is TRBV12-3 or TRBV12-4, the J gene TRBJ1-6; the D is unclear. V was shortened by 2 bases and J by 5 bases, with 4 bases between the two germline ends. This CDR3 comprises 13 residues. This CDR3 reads CASSLTDNSPLHF. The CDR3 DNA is TGTGCCAGCAGTTTAACAGATAATTCACCCCTCCACTTT.

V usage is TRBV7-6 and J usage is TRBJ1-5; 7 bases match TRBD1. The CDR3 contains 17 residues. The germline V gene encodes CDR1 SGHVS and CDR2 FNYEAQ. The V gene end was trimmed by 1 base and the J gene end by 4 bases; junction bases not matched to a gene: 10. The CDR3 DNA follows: TGTGCCAGCAGCTTAGGGGACAGTTCAATCCCGAATCAGCCCCAGCATTTT. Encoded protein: CASSLGDSSIPNQPQHF.

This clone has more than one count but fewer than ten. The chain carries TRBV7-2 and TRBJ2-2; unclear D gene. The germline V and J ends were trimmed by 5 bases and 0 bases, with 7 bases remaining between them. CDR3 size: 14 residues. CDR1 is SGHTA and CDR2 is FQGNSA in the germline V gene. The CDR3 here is CASSLTTNTGELFF. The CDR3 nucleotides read TGTGCCAGCAGCCTCACTACGAACACCGGGGAGCTGTTTTTT.

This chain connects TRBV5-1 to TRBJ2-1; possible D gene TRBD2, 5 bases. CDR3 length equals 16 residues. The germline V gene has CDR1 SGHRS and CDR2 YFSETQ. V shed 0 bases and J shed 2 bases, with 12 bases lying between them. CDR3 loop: CASSLAGGSPYNEQFF. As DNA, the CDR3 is TGCGCCAGCAGCTTGGCTGGTGGGAGTCCCTACAATGAGCAGTTCTTC.

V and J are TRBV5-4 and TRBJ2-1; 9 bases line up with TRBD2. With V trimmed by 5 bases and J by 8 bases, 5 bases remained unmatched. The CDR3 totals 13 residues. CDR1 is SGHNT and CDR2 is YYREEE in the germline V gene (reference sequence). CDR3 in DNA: TGTGCCAGCAGGGCTAGCGGGGTCTATGAGCAGTTCTTC. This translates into CASRASGVYEQFF.

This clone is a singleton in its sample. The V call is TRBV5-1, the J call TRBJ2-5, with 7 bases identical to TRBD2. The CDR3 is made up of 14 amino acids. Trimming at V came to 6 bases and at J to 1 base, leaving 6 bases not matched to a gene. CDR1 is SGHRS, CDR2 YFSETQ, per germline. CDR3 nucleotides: TGCGCCAGCATTCCTAGCGGAGGCCAAGAGACCCAGTACTTC. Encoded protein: CASIPSGGQETQYF.

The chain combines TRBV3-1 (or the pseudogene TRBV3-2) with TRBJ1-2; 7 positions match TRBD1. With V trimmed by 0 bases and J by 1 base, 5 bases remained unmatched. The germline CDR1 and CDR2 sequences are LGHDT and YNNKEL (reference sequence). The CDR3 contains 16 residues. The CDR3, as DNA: TGTGCCAGCAGCCAAGAATCAGGGACAGTTAACTATGGCTACACCTTC. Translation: CASSQESGTVNYGYTF.

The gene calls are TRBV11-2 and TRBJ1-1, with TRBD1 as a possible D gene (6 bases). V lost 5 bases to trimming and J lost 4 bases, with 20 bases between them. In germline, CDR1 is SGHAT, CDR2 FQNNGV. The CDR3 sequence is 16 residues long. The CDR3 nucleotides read TGTGCCAGCAGCACCACGCCGGGGGGGCAGGGCACTGAAGCTTTCTTT. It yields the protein CASSTTPGGQGTEAFF.

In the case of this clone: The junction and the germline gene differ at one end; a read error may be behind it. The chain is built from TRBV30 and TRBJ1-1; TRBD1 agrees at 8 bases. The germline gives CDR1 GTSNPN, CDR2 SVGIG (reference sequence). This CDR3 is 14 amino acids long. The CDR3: CTWGRGRRDTEAFF. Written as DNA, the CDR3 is TGTACCTGGGGCAGGGGGCGCAGGGACACTGAAGCTTTCTTT.

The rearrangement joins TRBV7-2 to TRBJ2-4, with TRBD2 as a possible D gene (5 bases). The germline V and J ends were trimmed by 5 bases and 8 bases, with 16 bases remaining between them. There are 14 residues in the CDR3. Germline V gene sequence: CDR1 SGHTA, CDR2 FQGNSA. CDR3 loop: CASSHPPSMDIQYF. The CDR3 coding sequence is TGTGCCAGCAGCCACCCCCCTAGCATGGACATTCAGTACTTC.

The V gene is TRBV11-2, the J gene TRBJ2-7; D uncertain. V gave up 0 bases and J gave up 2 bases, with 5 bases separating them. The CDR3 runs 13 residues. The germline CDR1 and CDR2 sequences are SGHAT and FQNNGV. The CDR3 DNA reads TGTGCCAGCAGCTTAGATTCAACCTACGAGCAGTACTTC. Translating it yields CASSLDSTYEQYF.

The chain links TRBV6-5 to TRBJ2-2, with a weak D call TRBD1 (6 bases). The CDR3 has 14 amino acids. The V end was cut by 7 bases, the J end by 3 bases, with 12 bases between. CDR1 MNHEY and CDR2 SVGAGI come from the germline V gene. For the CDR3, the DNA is TGTGCCAGCAATTGGGACACTGACACCGGGGAGCTGTTTTTT. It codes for CASNWDTDTGELFF.

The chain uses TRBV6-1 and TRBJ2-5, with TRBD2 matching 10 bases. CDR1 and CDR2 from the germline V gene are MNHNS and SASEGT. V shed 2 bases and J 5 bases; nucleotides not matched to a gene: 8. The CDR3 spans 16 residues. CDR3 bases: TGTGCCAGCAGTGAAAGACTAGCGGGTAATGGGGAGACCCAGTACTTC. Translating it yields CASSERLAGNGETQYF.

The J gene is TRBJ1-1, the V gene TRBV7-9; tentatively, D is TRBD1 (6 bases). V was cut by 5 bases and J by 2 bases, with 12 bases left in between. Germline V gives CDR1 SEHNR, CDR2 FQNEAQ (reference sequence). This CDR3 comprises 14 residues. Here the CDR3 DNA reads TGTGCCAGCAGCAGAAGACAGGCTAACACTGAAGCTTTCTTT. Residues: CASSRRQANTEAFF.

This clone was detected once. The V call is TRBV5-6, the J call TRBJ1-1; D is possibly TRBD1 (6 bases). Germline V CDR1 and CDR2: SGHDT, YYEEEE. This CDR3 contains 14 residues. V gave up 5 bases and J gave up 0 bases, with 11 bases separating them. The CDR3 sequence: CASSLDRMNTEAFF. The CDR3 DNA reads TGTGCCAGCAGTTTAGACAGGATGAACACTGAAGCTTTCTTT. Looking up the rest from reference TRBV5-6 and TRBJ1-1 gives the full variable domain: DAGVTQSPTHLIKTRGQQVTLRCSPKSGHDTVSWYQQALGQGPQFIFQYYEEEERQRGNFPDRFSGHQFPNYSSELNVNALLLGDSALYLCASSLDRMNTEAFFGQGTRLTVV.

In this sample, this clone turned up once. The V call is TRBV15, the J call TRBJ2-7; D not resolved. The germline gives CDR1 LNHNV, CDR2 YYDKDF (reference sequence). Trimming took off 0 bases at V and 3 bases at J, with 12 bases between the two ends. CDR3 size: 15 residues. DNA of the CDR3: TGTGCCACCAGCAGAGATCTTTCGAACGGCTACGAGCAGTACTTC. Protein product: CATSRDLSNGYEQYF.

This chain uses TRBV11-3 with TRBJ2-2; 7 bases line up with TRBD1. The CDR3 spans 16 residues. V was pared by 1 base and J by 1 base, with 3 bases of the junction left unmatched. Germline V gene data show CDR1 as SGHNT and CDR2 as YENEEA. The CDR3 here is CASSLVTGKNTGELFF. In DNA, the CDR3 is TGTGCCAGCAGCTTAGTGACAGGGAAGAACACCGGGGAGCTGTTTTTT.